This TCR beta chain comes out of a study of graft-versus-host responses after intestinal transplantation. The table came from immunoSEQ multiplex PCR; TCRdb's copy has only in-frame clones and leaves some out. The sample shows 10,000 to 15,000 clones, 30% of them seen only once. Germline V gives CDR1 MNHEY, CDR2 SMNVEV (reference sequence). The CDR3 consists of 13 residues. The V gene lost 4 bases and the J gene lost 3 bases, with 10 bases spanning the gap. This clone has at least ten counts. The plating included around 200,000 irradiated, violet-dye-labeled stimulator cells together with around 200,000 CFSE-labeled responder cells.

The source of this sequence is a human patient who received an intestinal transplant. The chain employs TRBV27 and TRBJ2-7; perhaps D is TRBD1 or TRBD2 (5 bases each). Source: alloreactive CD8+ T cells from a mixed lymphocyte reaction culture, taken before intestinal transplant. Subset meaning: CFSE-low proliferating T cells sorted from roughly 6-day pre-transplant mixed lymphocyte reaction (GvH or HvG direction). Here the CDR3 reads CASSWGSRYEQYF. CDR3 DNA sequence: TGTGCCAGCAGTTGGGGGAGCCGCTACGAGCAGTACTTC.